This TCR beta chain was profiled in a study of T cells in Graves' hyperthyroidism and ophthalmopathy. General study findings and limits: Blood also showed most of the thyroid clonotypes that were expanded above 0.001.

This clonotype was counted only a few times. Antigen: not known. It was uncontrolled infection, other autoimmune disease, pregnancy or lactation that excluded patients. From RNA transcripts, TCR beta CDR3 regions were amplified. A first-round RT-PCR of the TCR CDR3 used the HTBI primer set. TCRdb independently ran MiXCR on the multiplex PCR reads; one entry per CDR3 protein. The sample has hundreds of thousands of distinct CDR3 sequences, approximately 14% seen once. The origin of this receptor is a woman in her thirties or forties with Graves' ophthalmopathy. The sample consisted of blood.

The CDR3 here is CSAAGTGDYEQYF. DNA of the CDR3: TGCAGTGCTGCTGGGACAGGGGACTACGAGCAGTACTTC. The chain has TRBV20-1 and TRBJ2-7; 10 nucleotides agree with TRBD1. This CDR3 is built from 13 residues. The germline V gene encodes CDR1 DFQATT and CDR2 SNEGSKA (reference sequence). With V trimmed by 5 bases and J by 3 bases, 4 bases remained unmatched.